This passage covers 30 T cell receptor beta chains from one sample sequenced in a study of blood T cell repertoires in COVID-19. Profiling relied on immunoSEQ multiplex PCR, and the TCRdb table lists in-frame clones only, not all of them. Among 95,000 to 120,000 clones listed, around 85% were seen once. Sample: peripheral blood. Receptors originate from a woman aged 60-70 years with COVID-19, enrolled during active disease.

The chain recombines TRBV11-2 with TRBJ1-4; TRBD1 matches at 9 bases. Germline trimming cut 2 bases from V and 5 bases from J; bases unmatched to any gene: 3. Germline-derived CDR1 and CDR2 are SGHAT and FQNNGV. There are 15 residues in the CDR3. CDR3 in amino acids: CASSLTGQGNEKLFF. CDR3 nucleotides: TGTGCCAGCAGCTTAACGGGACAGGGAAATGAAAAACTGTTTTTT.

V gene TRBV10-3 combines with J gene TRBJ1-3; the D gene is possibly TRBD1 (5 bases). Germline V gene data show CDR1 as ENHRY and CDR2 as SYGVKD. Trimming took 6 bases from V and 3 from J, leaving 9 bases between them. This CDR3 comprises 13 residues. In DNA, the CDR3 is TGTGCCATCAGCGGGGGTCTTGGAAACACCATATATTTT. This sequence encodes CAISGGLGNTIYF.

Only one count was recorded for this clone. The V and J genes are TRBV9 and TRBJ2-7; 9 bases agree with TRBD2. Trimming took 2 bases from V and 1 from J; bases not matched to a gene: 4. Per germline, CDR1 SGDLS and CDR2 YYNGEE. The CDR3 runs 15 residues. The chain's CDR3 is CASSVNSGGSYEQYF. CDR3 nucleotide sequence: TGTGCCAGCAGCGTCAATAGCGGGGGTTCCTACGAGCAGTACTTC.

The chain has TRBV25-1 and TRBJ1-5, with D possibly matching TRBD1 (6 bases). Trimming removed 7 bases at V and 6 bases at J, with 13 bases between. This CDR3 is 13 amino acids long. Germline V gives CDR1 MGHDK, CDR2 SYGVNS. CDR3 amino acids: CASTKGDGQPQHF. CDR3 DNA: TGTGCCAGCACAAAGGGGGATGGTCAGCCCCAGCATTTT.

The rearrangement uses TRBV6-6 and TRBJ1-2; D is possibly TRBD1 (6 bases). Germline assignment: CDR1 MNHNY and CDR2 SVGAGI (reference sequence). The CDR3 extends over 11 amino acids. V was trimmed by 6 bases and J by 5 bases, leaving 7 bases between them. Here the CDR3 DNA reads TGTGCCAGCAGGCAGGGGTATGGCTACACCTTC. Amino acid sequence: CASRQGYGYTF.

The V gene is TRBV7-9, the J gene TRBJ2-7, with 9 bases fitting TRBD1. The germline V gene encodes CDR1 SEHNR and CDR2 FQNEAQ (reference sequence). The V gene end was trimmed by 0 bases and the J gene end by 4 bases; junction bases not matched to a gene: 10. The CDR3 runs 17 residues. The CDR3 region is CASSLAGQGMDGYEQYF. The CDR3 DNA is TGTGCCAGCAGCTTAGCGGGACAGGGTATGGACGGATACGAGCAGTACTTC.

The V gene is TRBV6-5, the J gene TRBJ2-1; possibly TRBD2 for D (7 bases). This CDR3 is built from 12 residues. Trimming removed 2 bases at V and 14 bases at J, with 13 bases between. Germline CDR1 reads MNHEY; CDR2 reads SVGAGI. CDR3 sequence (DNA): TGTGCCAGCAGTTACCGCGGGGGCAGGAAGTTCTTC. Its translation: CASSYRGGRKFF.

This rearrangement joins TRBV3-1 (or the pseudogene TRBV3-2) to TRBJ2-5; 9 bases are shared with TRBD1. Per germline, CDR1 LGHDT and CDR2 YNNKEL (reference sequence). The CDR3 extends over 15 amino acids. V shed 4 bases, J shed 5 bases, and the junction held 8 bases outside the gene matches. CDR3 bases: TGTGCCAGCAGCCGGTTGGGACAGGGTGGGGAGACCCAGTACTTC. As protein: CASSRLGQGGETQYF.

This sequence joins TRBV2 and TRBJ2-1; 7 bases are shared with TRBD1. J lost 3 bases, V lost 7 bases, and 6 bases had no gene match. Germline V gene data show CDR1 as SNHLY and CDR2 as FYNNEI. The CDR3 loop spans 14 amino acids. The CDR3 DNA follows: TGTGCCAGCATTGAGACAGGGTTCTACAATGAGCAGTTCTTC. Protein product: CASIETGFYNEQFF.

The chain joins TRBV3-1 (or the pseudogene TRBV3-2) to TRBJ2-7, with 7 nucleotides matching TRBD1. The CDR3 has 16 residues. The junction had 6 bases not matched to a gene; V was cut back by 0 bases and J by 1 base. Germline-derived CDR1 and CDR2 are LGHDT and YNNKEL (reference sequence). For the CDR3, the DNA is TGTGCCAGCAGCCAAGACAGTGCGACAGGGTCCTACGAGCAGTACTTC. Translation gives CASSQDSATGSYEQYF.

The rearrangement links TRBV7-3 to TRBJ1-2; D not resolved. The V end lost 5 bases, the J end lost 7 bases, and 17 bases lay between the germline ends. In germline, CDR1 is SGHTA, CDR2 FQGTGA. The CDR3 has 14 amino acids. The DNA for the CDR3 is TGTGCCAGCAGCCCAGAGTGGGGAGCAAGTGGCTACACCTTC. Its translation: CASSPEWGASGYTF.

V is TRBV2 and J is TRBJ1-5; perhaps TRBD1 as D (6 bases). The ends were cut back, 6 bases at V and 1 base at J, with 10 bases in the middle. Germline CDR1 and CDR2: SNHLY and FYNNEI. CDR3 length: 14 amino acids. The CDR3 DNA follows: TGTGCCAGCAGGGCCAGGGGCAGCAATCAGCCCCAGCATTTT. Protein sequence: CASRARGSNQPQHF.

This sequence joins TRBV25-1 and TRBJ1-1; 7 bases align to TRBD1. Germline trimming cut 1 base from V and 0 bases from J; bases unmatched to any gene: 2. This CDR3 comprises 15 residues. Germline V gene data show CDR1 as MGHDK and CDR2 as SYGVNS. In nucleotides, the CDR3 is TGTGCCAGCAGTGAATGGGACAGCGTGAACACTGAAGCTTTCTTT. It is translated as CASSEWDSVNTEAFF.

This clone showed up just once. The CDR3 sequence: CASGNVNQPQHF. CDR3 DNA sequence: TGTGCCAGCGGCAACGTCAATCAGCCCCAGCATTTT. The V call is TRBV7-9, the J call TRBJ1-5, with D hard to call. Germline CDR1 is SEHNR and CDR2 is FQNEAQ (reference sequence). The CDR3 is 12 residues long. Trimming cost V 8 bases and J 3 bases, with 8 bases left between them.

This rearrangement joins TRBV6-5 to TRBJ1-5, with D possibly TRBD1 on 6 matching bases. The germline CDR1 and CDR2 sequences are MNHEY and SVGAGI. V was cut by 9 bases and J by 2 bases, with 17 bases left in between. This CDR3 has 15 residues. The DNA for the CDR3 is TGTGCCAGTTCGATAACAGGGTTGGGCAATCAGCCCCAGCATTTT. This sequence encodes CASSITGLGNQPQHF.

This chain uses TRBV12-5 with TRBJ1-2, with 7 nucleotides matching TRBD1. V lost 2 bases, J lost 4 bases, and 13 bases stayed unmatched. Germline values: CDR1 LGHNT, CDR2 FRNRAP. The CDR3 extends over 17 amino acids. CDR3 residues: CASGLNGWTGQIYGYTF. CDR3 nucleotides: TGTGCTAGTGGTTTGAATGGGTGGACGGGACAGATCTATGGCTACACCTTC.

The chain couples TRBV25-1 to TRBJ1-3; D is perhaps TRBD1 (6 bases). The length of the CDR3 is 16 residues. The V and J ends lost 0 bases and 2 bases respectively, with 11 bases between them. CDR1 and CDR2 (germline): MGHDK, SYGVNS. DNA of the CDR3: TGTGCCAGCAGTGAATACGGGGGGCGTACTGGAAACACCATATATTTT. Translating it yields CASSEYGGRTGNTIYF.

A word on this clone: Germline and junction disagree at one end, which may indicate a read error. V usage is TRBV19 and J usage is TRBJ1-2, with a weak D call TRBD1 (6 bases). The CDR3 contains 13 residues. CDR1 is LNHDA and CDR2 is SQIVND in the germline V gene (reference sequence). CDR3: CASSIDPPDRKDF. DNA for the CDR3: TGTGCCAGTAGTATCGACCCACCCGACAGGAAGGACTTC.

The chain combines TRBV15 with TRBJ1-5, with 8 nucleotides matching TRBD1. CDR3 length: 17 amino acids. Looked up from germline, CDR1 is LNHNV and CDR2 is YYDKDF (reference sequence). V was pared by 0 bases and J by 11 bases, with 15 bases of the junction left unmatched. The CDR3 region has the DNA TGTGCCACCAGCAGAGATCGGGGCCAGGGGGCTTCAGGGGCCCAGCATTTT. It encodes CATSRDRGQGASGAQHF.

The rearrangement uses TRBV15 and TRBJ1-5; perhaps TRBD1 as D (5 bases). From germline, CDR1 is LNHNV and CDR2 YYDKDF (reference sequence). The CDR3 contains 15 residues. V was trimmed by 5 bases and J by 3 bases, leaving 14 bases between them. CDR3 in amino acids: CATSSPTDLNQPQHF. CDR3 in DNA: TGTGCCACCAGCTCACCGACAGACCTCAATCAGCCCCAGCATTTT. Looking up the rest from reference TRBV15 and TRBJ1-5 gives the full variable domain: DAMVIQNPRYQVTQFGKPVTLSCSQTLNHNVMYWYQQKSSQAPKLLFHYYDKDFNNEADTPDNFQSRRPNTSFCFLDIRSPGLGDTAMYLCATSSPTDLNQPQHFGDGTRLSIL.

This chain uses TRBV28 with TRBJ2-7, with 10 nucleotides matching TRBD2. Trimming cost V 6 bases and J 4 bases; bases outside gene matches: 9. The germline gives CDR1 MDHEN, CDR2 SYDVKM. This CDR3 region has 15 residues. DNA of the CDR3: TGTGCCAGCAGCCCGACCGGGACTAGCGCTTACGAGCAGTACTTC. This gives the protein CASSPTGTSAYEQYF. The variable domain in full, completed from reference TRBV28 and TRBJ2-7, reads DVKVTQSSRYLVKRTGEKVFLECVQDMDHENMFWYRQDPGLGLRLIYFSYDVKMKEKGDIPEGYSVSREKKERFSLILESASTNQTSMYLCASSPTGTSAYEQYFGPGTRLTVT.

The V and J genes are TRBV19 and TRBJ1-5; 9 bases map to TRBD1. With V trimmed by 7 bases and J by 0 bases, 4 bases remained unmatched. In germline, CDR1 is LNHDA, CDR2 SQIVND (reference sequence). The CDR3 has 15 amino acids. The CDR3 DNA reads TGTGCCAGTAACCCGACAGGGGGTAGCAATCAGCCCCAGCATTTT. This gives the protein CASNPTGGSNQPQHF.

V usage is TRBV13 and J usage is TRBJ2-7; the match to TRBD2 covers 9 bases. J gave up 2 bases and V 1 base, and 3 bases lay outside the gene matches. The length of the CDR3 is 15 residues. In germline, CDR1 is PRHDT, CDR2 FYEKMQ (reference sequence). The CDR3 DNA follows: TGTGCCAGCAGCTTAGATAGCGGGGGTACCTACGAGCAGTACTTC. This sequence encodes CASSLDSGGTYEQYF. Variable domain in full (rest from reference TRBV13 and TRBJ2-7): AAGVIQSPRHLIKEKRETATLKCYPIPRHDTVYWYQQGPGQDPQFLISFYEKMQSDKGSIPDRFSAQQFSDYHSELNMSSLELGDSALYFCASSLDSGGTYEQYFGPGTRLTVT.

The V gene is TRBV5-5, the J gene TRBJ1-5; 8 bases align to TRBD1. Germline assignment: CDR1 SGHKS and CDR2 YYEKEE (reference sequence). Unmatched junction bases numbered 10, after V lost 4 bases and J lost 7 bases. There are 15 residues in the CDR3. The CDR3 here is CASSATAGTGQPQHF. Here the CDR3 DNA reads TGTGCCAGCAGCGCTACCGCCGGGACAGGCCAGCCCCAGCATTTT.

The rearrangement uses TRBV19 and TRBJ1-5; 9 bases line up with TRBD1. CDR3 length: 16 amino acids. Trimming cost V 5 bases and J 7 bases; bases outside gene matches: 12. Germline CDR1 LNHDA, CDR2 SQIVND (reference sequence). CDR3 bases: TGTGCCAGTAGTGAATACCGGGACAGGGAAGGACAGCCCCAGCATTTT. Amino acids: CASSEYRDREGQPQHF.

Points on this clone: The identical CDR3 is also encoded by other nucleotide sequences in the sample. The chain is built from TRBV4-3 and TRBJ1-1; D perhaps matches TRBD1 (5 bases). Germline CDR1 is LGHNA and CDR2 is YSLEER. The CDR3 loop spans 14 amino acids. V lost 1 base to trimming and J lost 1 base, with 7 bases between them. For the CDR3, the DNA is TGCGCCAGCAGCCAAGTTCAGGGGAACACTGAAGCTTTCTTT. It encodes CASSQVQGNTEAFF.

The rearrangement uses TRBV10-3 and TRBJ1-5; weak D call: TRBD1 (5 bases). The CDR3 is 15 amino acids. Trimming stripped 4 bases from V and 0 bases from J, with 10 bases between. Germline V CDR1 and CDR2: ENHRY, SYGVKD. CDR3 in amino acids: CAISALGDSNQPQHF. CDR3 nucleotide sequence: TGTGCCATCAGTGCCTTAGGGGATAGCAATCAGCCCCAGCATTTT.

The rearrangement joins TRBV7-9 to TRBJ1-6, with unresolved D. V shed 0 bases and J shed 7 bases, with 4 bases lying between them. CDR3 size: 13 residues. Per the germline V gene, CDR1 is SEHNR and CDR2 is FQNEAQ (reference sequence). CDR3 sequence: CASSLARNSPLHF. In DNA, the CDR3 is TGTGCCAGCAGCTTAGCACGGAATTCACCCCTCCACTTT.

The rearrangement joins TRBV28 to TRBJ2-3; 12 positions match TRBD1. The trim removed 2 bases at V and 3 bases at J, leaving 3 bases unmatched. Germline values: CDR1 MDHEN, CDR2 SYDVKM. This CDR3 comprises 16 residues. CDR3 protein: CASSLGTGGDTDTQYF. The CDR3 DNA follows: TGTGCCAGCAGTTTAGGGACAGGGGGCGATACAGATACGCAGTATTTT. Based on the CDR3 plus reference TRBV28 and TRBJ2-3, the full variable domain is DVKVTQSSRYLVKRTGEKVFLECVQDMDHENMFWYRQDPGLGLRLIYFSYDVKMKEKGDIPEGYSVSREKKERFSLILESASTNQTSMYLCASSLGTGGDTDTQYFGPGTRLTVL.

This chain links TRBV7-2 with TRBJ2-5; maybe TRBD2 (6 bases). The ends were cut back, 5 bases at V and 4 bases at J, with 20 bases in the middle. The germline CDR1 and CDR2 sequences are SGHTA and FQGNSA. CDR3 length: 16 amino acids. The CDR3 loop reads CASSPRGSGDGETQYF. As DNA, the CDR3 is TGTGCCAGCAGCCCACGGGGTAGCGGAGACGGAGAGACCCAGTACTTC.